Presented here are 27 T cell receptor beta chains from one specimen sequenced in a study of T cells in Graves' hyperthyroidism and ophthalmopathy (dated by TCRdb to the late 2010s). Receptor amplification or capture employed multiplex PCR. Sequencer: Illumina HiSeq 2000. The TCR beta CDR3 regions were amplified from RNA transcripts. The TCR CDR3 was subjected to a first round of RT-PCR using the HTBI primer set and the Qiagen OneStep RT-PCR kit. TCRdb itself trimmed the public reads at Q25 with fastp, ran MiXCR and retained productive beta chains. Duplicate CDR3 protein sequences are folded into a single record with the most common DNA and genes. A total of some 600,000 distinct CDR3 sequences appear in this sample, approximately 15% of them only once. Of the sample, 4.5% to 6% falls within the top ten clones. Sequenced: blood. These receptors originate from a woman aged 25 to 39 with Graves' hyperthyroidism that later progressed to Graves' ophthalmopathy.

The J gene is TRBJ2-1, the V gene TRBV6-2 or TRBV6-3; D might be TRBD1 (6 bases). CDR3 length equals 13 residues. Germline assignment: CDR1 MNHEY and CDR2 SVGEGT. Trimming took 2 bases from V and 10 from J, leaving 12 bases between them. Written as DNA, the CDR3 is TGTGCCAGCAGTTACGGTGGGGGCTGGGAGCAGTTCTTC. This encodes CASSYGGGWEQFF.

In its sample, this clonotype was seen many times. V is TRBV19 and J is TRBJ2-2, with 8 bases that match TRBD2. The CDR3 covers 14 residues. The trim removed 2 bases at V and 5 bases at J, leaving 1 base unmatched. Germline loops: CDR1 LNHDA, CDR2 SQIVND (reference sequence). The CDR3 reads CASSITSGTGELFF. The DNA for the CDR3 is TGTGCCAGTAGTATAACTAGCGGTACCGGGGAGCTGTTTTTT.

This clonotype has only a few counts. The chain couples TRBV19 to TRBJ1-4; D is possibly TRBD1 (5 bases). Per germline, CDR1 LNHDA and CDR2 SQIVND (reference sequence). CDR3 length: 15 amino acids. The V gene lost 8 bases and the J gene lost 7 bases, with 20 bases spanning the gap. The CDR3 protein is CASGFTGFGSEKLFF. CDR3 in DNA: TGTGCCAGTGGCTTCACAGGCTTCGGTAGTGAAAAACTGTTTTTT.

This clonotype was seen a handful of times. This chain uses TRBV30 with TRBJ1-6; 9 bases fit TRBD1. The CDR3 is 15 amino acids. V trimming: 3 bases; J trimming: 7 bases; junction bases outside the gene matches: 7. Per germline, CDR1 GTSNPN and CDR2 SVGIG (reference sequence). The CDR3 spells CAWSLTQGANSPLHF. CDR3 sequence (DNA): TGTGCCTGGAGCCTAACACAGGGGGCCAATTCACCCCTCCACTTT.

Ten or more counts support this clonotype. The chain employs TRBV15 and TRBJ1-5, with a weak D call TRBD1 (5 bases). In germline, CDR1 is LNHNV, CDR2 YYDKDF (reference sequence). The CDR3 totals 15 residues. The V and J ends lost 1 base and 0 bases respectively, with 7 bases between them. CDR3 in amino acids: CATSRGTLSNQPQHF. The DNA of the CDR3 is TGTGCCACCAGCAGAGGGACACTTAGCAATCAGCCCCAGCATTTT.

This clonotype was seen at least ten times. The chain joins TRBV29-1 to TRBJ2-2, with D possibly matching TRBD2 (6 bases). The CDR3 totals 13 residues. The germline gives CDR1 SQVTM, CDR2 ANQGSEA. V lost 3 bases and J 7 bases, leaving 12 bases between the germline ends. In DNA, the CDR3 is TGCAGCGTTGAGCCGGGAGCGGGCGGGGAGCTGTTTTTT. Encoded protein: CSVEPGAGGELFF.

This clonotype was recorded many times. This CDR3 is CASTGLGTGELFF. CDR3 bases: TGTGCCAGCACCGGTCTAGGAACCGGGGAGCTGTTTTTT. This chain uses TRBV12-3 or TRBV12-4 with TRBJ2-2, with no clear D. CDR3 length equals 13 residues. Trimming left V 7 bases short and J 5 bases short, with 11 bases between.

This clonotype was counted many times. The CDR3 nucleotides are TGTGCCAGTAGTATAGCGGGCCTGGCGGGCACTGAAGCTTTCTTT. Protein product: CASSIAGLAGTEAFF. This sequence joins TRBV19 and TRBJ1-1; D is unclear. V lost 1 base to trimming and J lost 4 bases, with 13 bases between them. There are 15 residues in the CDR3. Germline V CDR1 and CDR2: LNHDA, SQIVND (reference sequence).

This clonotype was recorded at least ten times. The rearrangement uses TRBV20-1 and TRBJ1-1; D is perhaps TRBD1 (5 bases). Germline V lookup: CDR1 DFQATT, CDR2 SNEGSKA (reference sequence). Trimming pared 0 bases from V and 0 bases from J, leaving 14 bases between. The length of the CDR3 is 16 residues. CDR3 nucleotides: TGCAGTGCTAGAGACTTTAGGGAGGGGTTGAACACTGAAGCTTTCTTT. This gives the protein CSARDFREGLNTEAFF.

At least ten counts were recorded for this clonotype. The chain links TRBV5-1 to TRBJ1-1, with a possible D match to TRBD1 (5 bases). Germline CDR1 and CDR2: SGHRS and YFSETQ. The V end lost 0 bases, the J end lost 8 bases, and 11 bases lay between the germline ends. CDR3 length equals 13 residues. In DNA, the CDR3 is TGCGCCAGCAGCTTGGCCCAAGGGGAGGAAGCTTTCTTT. This encodes CASSLAQGEEAFF.

There are many counts of this clonotype. The chain combines TRBV20-1 with TRBJ2-1, with 9 bases aligning to TRBD1. This CDR3 has 14 amino acids. Per germline, CDR1 DFQATT and CDR2 SNEGSKA (reference sequence). V shed 3 bases, J shed 7 bases, and the junction held 7 bases outside the gene matches. CDR3 amino acids: CSASLRQGGNEQFF. The CDR3 nucleotides are TGCAGTGCTAGCCTCCGACAGGGGGGAAATGAGCAGTTCTTC.

Comments on this clonotype: This may stem from a read error, because a much larger clone lies one nucleotide away. This chain connects TRBV27 to TRBJ2-7; TRBD1 is a possible D gene (5 bases). CDR3 length: 12 amino acids. In germline, CDR1 is MNHEY, CDR2 SMNVEV (reference sequence). V lost 5 bases and J lost 5, with 10 bases in between. This chain's CDR3 is CASSEDKDEQYF. DNA for the CDR3: TGTGCCAGCAGTGAGGACAAGGACGAGCAGTACTTC.

The sample holds many counts of this clonotype. The V and J genes are TRBV20-1 and TRBJ2-3; D ambiguous. The germline CDR1 and CDR2 sequences are DFQATT and SNEGSKA (reference sequence). The CDR3 spans 11 residues. V dropped 7 bases and J dropped 4 bases, with 9 bases sitting between them. The CDR3 nucleotides read TGCAGTGGCCGTTTCGCAGATACGCAGTATTTT. Translating gives CSGRFADTQYF.

The chain employs TRBV20-1 and TRBJ1-1, with D maybe TRBD1 (6 bases). The CDR3 totals 13 residues. Germline V CDR1 and CDR2: DFQATT, SNEGSKA (reference sequence). V lost 5 bases to trimming and J lost 4 bases, with 14 bases between them. The CDR3 sequence is CSASGGGGTEAFF. The DNA of the CDR3 is TGCAGTGCTTCCGGAGGGGGGGGCACTGAAGCTTTCTTT.

The sample holds many counts of this clonotype. V usage is TRBV7-9 and J usage is TRBJ1-2; D perhaps matches TRBD1 (6 bases). The CDR3 totals 14 residues. V was pared by 1 base and J by 4 bases, with 10 bases between. From germline, CDR1 is SEHNR and CDR2 FQNEAQ (reference sequence). As DNA, the CDR3 is TGTGCCAGCAGCTTAGGGACAGCGAGCTATGGCTACACCTTC. Amino acid sequence: CASSLGTASYGYTF.

The sample holds many counts of this clonotype. This chain links TRBV7-9 with TRBJ2-1; D is unresolved. The V end lost 1 base, the J end lost 9 bases, and 13 bases lay between the germline ends. The V gene's germline CDR1 is SEHNR and CDR2 FQNEAQ (reference sequence). The CDR3 has 14 amino acids. The CDR3 is CASSLDTAVGEQFF. CDR3 DNA sequence: TGTGCCAGCAGCTTAGATACGGCGGTGGGTGAGCAGTTCTTC.

The V call is TRBV12-3 or TRBV12-4, the J call TRBJ2-7; TRBD1 agrees at 11 bases. The CDR3 has 15 residues. V lost 5 bases to trimming and J lost 6 bases; unmatched junction nucleotides: 9. The CDR3, as DNA: TGTGCCAGCAGTCTCGGGACAGGGGGTTTTGGCGAGCAGTACTTC. This gives the protein CASSLGTGGFGEQYF.

This clonotype was recorded once. The chain carries TRBV11-2 and TRBJ1-1; a possible D gene is TRBD1 (5 bases). Trimming shortened V by 6 bases and J by 5 bases, and 28 bases separated the two germline ends. The germline CDR1 and CDR2 sequences are SGHAT and FQNNGV. This CDR3 contains 18 residues. Here the CDR3 DNA reads TGTGCCAGCAGGAAACTAGCGGCCGGGGGGGGGGTCCGTACTGAAGCTTTCTTT. Its protein is CASRKLAAGGGVRTEAFF.

This clonotype was recorded many times. The chain joins TRBV7-8 to TRBJ1-2, with a possible D match to TRBD1 (5 bases). Trimming cost V 6 bases and J 4 bases, with 12 bases left between them. From germline, CDR1 is SGHVS and CDR2 FQNEAQ. The CDR3 length is 13 residues. The CDR3: CASRESGTYGYTF. CDR3 coding DNA: TGTGCCAGCAGAGAATCCGGGACCTATGGCTACACCTTC. Drawing the rest from reference TRBV7-8 and TRBJ1-2, the complete variable domain is GAGVSQSPRYKVAKRGQDVALRCDPISGHVSLFWYQQALGQGPEFLTYFQNEAQLDKSGLPSDRFFAERPEGSVSTLKIQRTQQEDSAVYLCASRESGTYGYTFGSGTRLTVV.

This clonotype was recorded many times. This sequence joins TRBV20-1 and TRBJ1-1; D not resolved. The length of the CDR3 is 14 residues. CDR1 and CDR2 (germline): DFQATT, SNEGSKA (reference sequence). Trimming pared 3 bases from V and 1 base from J, leaving 12 bases between. CDR3 region: CSASSGSQNTEAFF. CDR3 nucleotides: TGCAGTGCTAGTAGCGGCAGCCAGAACACTGAAGCTTTCTTT.

This clonotype showed up many times. This chain joins TRBV2 and TRBJ2-5, with 11 positions matching TRBD2. With V trimmed by 6 bases and J by 5 bases, 11 bases remained unmatched. The germline V gene has CDR1 SNHLY and CDR2 FYNNEI. The CDR3 sequence is 16 residues long. The CDR3 nucleotides are TGTGCCAGCAGGAGGGATACTAGCGGGAGTTTTGAGACCCAGTACTTC. Translating gives CASRRDTSGSFETQYF.

This clonotype was recorded once. The V gene is TRBV19, the J gene TRBJ1-5; D not certain. The CDR3 contains 13 residues. Germline-derived CDR1 and CDR2 are LNHDA and SQIVND (reference sequence). The ends were cut back, 2 bases at V and 2 bases at J, with 4 bases in the middle. The CDR3 reads CASSIWGNQPQHF. The CDR3 nucleotides read TGTGCCAGTAGTATATGGGGCAATCAGCCCCAGCATTTT. Based on the CDR3 plus reference TRBV19 and TRBJ1-5, the full variable domain is DGGITQSPKYLFRKEGQNVTLSCEQNLNHDAMYWYRQDPGQGLRLIYYSQIVNDFQKGDIAEGYSVSREKKESFPLTVTSAQKNPTAFYLCASSIWGNQPQHFGDGTRLSIL.

There are many counts of this clonotype. The V and J genes are TRBV7-6 and TRBJ1-4; TRBD1 matches 9 bases. Germline values: CDR1 SGHVS, CDR2 FNYEAQ. Trimming removed 1 base from V and 2 bases from J; junction bases left unmatched: 8. The CDR3 loop spans 18 amino acids. This chain's CDR3 is CASSLGRDRVSTNEKLFF. The CDR3 DNA is TGTGCCAGCAGCTTAGGTCGGGACAGGGTTTCCACTAATGAAAAACTGTTTTTT. The whole variable domain, filled in from reference TRBV7-6 and TRBJ1-4, reads GAGVSQSPRYKVTKRGQDVALRCDPISGHVSLYWYRQALGQGPEFLTYFNYEAQQDKSGLPNDRFSAERPEGSISTLTIQRTEQRDSAMYRCASSLGRDRVSTNEKLFFGSGTQLSVL.

This clonotype has ten or more counts. The chain uses TRBV28 and TRBJ2-4; 7 positions match TRBD1. The germline gives CDR1 MDHEN, CDR2 SYDVKM. The CDR3 consists of 13 residues. Trimming at V came to 6 bases and at J to 5 bases, leaving 4 bases not matched to a gene. Here the CDR3 DNA reads TGTGCCAGCAGCCGACAGGGAGAAAACATTCAGTACTTC. Its protein is CASSRQGENIQYF.

This clonotype was seen at least ten times. The chain couples TRBV27 to TRBJ2-7, with D unresolved. The CDR3 is made up of 13 amino acids. V was clipped by 5 bases and J by 6 bases, with 14 bases between them. The V gene's germline CDR1 is MNHEY and CDR2 SMNVEV (reference sequence). The CDR3, as DNA: TGTGCCAGCAGTCCCTACCCCTCTCGCGAGCAGTACTTC. Protein product: CASSPYPSREQYF.

This clonotype was detected ten times or more. The V and J genes are TRBV20-1 and TRBJ2-3, with D perhaps matching TRBD1 or TRBD2 (5 bases each). The ends were cut back, 1 base at V and 7 bases at J, with 18 bases in the middle. Germline V gives CDR1 DFQATT, CDR2 SNEGSKA (reference sequence). CDR3 length equals 15 residues. The CDR3 spells CSARGWDLTINTQYF. CDR3 in DNA: TGCAGTGCTAGAGGTTGGGACCTAACGATCAATACGCAGTATTTT.

This clonotype was seen a handful of times. V gene TRBV5-1 combines with J gene TRBJ2-7; tentatively, D is TRBD2 (6 bases). V was trimmed by 0 bases and J by 2 bases, leaving 12 bases between them. CDR1 and CDR2 from the germline V gene are SGHRS and YFSETQ. The CDR3 has 15 residues. The CDR3 nucleotides read TGCGCCAGCAGCTTGGAGAGCGGGCCTACCTACGAGCAGTACTTC. Amino acid sequence: CASSLESGPTYEQYF.